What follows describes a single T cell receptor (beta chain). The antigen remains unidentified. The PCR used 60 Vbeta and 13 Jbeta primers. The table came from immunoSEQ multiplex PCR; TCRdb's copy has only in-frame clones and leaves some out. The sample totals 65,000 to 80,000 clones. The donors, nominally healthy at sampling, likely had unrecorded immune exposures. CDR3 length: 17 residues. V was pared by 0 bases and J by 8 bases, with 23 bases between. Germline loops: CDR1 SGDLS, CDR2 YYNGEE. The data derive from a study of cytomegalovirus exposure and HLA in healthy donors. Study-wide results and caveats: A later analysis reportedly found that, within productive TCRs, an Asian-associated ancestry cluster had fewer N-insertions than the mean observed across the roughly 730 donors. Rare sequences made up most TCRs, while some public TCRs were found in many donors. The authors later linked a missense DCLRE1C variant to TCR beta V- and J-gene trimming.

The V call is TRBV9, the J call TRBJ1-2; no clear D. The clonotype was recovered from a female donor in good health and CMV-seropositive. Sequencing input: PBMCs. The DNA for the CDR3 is TGTGCCAGCAGCGTAGGTACCCGGGATCTCAACTACGGGGGCTACACCTTC. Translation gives CASSVGTRDLNYGGYTF.